Listed below are T cell receptor beta chains from one sample, sequenced in a study of patients and donors after allogeneic stem cell transplantation. TCRdb ran MiXCR on the RT-PCR reads and lists one entry per CDR3 protein. The sample contains 900,000 to 1,000,000 distinct CDR3 sequences, 15% to 20% of which appear only once. Sequencing was carried out using blood, either unsorted or a sorted T cell fraction (not recorded which). These receptors were obtained from a human donor who was either an allogeneic HSCT recipient or a stem cell or donor lymphocyte infusion donor (not recorded which). It is not recorded whose cells these are; they may come from a transplant donor. The CDR3 runs from the conserved cysteine through the conserved F or W. The order of the fields is V gene, clone size, J gene, CDR3 length, D gene, CDR3 protein, CDR3 DNA. D genes are given only for firm matches. Some rows mark clone size as missing; the rest say once, few, many or name a class of expanded clone.

V gene: TRBV11-2; clone size: few; J gene: TRBJ2-1; CDR3 length: 15; D gene: TRBD2; CDR3 protein: CASSLAGTSRREQFF; CDR3 DNA: TGTGCCAGCAGCTTAGCCGGGACTAGCAGGCGTGAGCAGTTCTTC
V gene: TRBV6-1; clone size: -; J gene: TRBJ1-2; CDR3 length: 15; D gene: -; CDR3 protein: CASRPCGTQDYGYTF; CDR3 DNA: TGTGCCAGCAGACCCTGCGGTACGCAGGATTATGGCTACACCTTC
V gene: TRBV7-2; clone size: -; J gene: TRBJ2-7; CDR3 length: 15; D gene: TRBD1; CDR3 protein: CASSLTPTGGYEQYF; CDR3 DNA: TGTGCCAGCAGCTTAACCCCGACAGGGGGCTACGAGCAGTACTTC
V gene: TRBV12-3/TRBV12-4; clone size: few; J gene: TRBJ2-5; CDR3 length: 14; D gene: -; CDR3 protein: CASSRDTLQETQYF; CDR3 DNA: TGTGCCAGCTCCCGGGACACCCTTCAAGAGACCCAGTACTTC
V gene: TRBV7-8; clone size: few; J gene: TRBJ1-5; CDR3 length: 17; D gene: -; CDR3 protein: CASSLRRGAGSNQPQHF; CDR3 DNA: TGTGCCAGCAGCTTAAGACGAGGGGCGGGTAGCAATCAGCCCCAGCATTTT
V gene: TRBV7-6; clone size: many; J gene: TRBJ2-3; CDR3 length: 14; D gene: -; CDR3 protein: CASSLFGGTDTQYF; CDR3 DNA: TGTGCCAGCAGCTTGTTCGGCGGCACAGATACGCAGTATTTT
V gene: TRBV12-3/TRBV12-4; clone size: -; J gene: TRBJ2-7; CDR3 length: 14; D gene: TRBD1; CDR3 protein: CASSYRDRGGEQYF; CDR3 DNA: TGTGCCAGCAGTTACCGGGACAGGGGGGGGGAGCAGTACTTC
V gene: TRBV3-1; clone size: many; J gene: TRBJ2-2; CDR3 length: 15; D gene: TRBD2; CDR3 protein: CASSRLAGDTGELFF; CDR3 DNA: TGTGCCAGCAGCCGGCTAGCGGGAGACACCGGGGAGCTGTTTTTT
V gene: TRBV5-1; clone size: many; J gene: TRBJ2-7; CDR3 length: 14; D gene: TRBD1; CDR3 protein: CASSLGTAVYEQYF; CDR3 DNA: TGCGCCAGCAGCCTCGGGACAGCCGTCTACGAGCAGTACTTC
V gene: TRBV12-3/TRBV12-4; clone size: many; J gene: TRBJ2-3; CDR3 length: 16; D gene: -; CDR3 protein: CASSLWEVSSTDTQYF; CDR3 DNA: TGTGCCAGCAGTTTATGGGAGGTTTCTAGCACAGATACGCAGTATTTT
V gene: TRBV29-1; clone size: few; J gene: TRBJ2-7; CDR3 length: 16; D gene: TRBD1; CDR3 protein: CSVSIGGQGGSYEQYF; CDR3 DNA: TGCAGCGTTTCTATTGGGGGACAGGGGGGCTCCTACGAGCAGTACTTC
V gene: TRBV15; clone size: -; J gene: TRBJ2-7; CDR3 length: 14; D gene: -; CDR3 protein: CATKRSKGSYEQYF; CDR3 DNA: TGTGCCACCAAGAGGAGTAAGGGGTCCTACGAGCAGTACTTC
V gene: TRBV25-1; clone size: -; J gene: TRBJ2-1; CDR3 length: 18; D gene: TRBD1; CDR3 protein: CASRLNRGTGGSYNEQFF; CDR3 DNA: TGTGCCAGCAGACTGAACCGCGGGACAGGGGGCTCCTACAATGAGCAGTTCTTC
V gene: TRBV20-1; clone size: -; J gene: TRBJ2-7; CDR3 length: 16; D gene: -; CDR3 protein: CSARDPHPTFSYEQYF; CDR3 DNA: TGCAGTGCTAGAGATCCCCACCCTACGTTCTCCTACGAGCAGTACTTC
V gene: TRBV5-1; clone size: -; J gene: TRBJ2-2; CDR3 length: 17; D gene: TRBD1; CDR3 protein: CASSLQYRTGNTGELFF; CDR3 DNA: TGCGCCAGCAGCCTCCAATACCGGACAGGGAACACCGGGGAGCTGTTTTTT
V gene: TRBV7-2; clone size: -; J gene: TRBJ2-1; CDR3 length: 13; D gene: -; CDR3 protein: CASSPTGWAEQFF; CDR3 DNA: TGTGCCAGCAGCCCAACCGGTTGGGCTGAGCAGTTCTTC
V gene: TRBV20-1; clone size: few; J gene: TRBJ2-1; CDR3 length: 14; D gene: TRBD1; CDR3 protein: CSALGQGAYNEQFF; CDR3 DNA: TGCAGTGCTCTCGGACAGGGTGCCTACAATGAGCAGTTCTTC
V gene: TRBV12-3/TRBV12-4; clone size: many; J gene: TRBJ2-1; CDR3 length: 14; D gene: TRBD1; CDR3 protein: CASSYRGSVNEQFF; CDR3 DNA: TGTGCCAGCAGTTACAGGGGGAGCGTAAATGAGCAGTTCTTC
V gene: TRBV5-1; clone size: many; J gene: TRBJ2-7; CDR3 length: 12; D gene: -; CDR3 protein: CASSLDDYEQYF; CDR3 DNA: TGTGCCAGCAGCTTAGACGACTACGAGCAGTACTTC
V gene: TRBV7-3; clone size: -; J gene: TRBJ2-5; CDR3 length: 13; D gene: -; CDR3 protein: CASSLTKAETQYF; CDR3 DNA: TGTGCCAGCAGCCTAACTAAGGCGGAGACCCAGTACTTC
V gene: TRBV5-1; clone size: few; J gene: TRBJ1-6; CDR3 length: 15; D gene: TRBD1; CDR3 protein: CASSPGGQGDSPLHF; CDR3 DNA: TGCGCCAGCAGCCCCGGGGGACAGGGGGATTCACCCCTCCACTTT